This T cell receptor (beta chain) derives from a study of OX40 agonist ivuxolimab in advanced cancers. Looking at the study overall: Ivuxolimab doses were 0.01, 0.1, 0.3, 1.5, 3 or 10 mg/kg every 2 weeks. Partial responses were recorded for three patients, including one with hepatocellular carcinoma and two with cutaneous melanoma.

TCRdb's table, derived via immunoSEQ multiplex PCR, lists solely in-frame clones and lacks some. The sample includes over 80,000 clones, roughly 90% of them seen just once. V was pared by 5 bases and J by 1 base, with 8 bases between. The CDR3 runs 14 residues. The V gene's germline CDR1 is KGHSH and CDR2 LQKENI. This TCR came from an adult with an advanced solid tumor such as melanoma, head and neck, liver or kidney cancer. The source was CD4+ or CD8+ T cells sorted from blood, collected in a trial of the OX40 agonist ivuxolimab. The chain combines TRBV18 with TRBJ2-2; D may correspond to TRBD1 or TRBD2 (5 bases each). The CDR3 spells CASSTGRNTGELFF. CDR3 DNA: TGTGCCAGCTCAACGGGACGGAACACCGGGGAGCTGTTTTTT.